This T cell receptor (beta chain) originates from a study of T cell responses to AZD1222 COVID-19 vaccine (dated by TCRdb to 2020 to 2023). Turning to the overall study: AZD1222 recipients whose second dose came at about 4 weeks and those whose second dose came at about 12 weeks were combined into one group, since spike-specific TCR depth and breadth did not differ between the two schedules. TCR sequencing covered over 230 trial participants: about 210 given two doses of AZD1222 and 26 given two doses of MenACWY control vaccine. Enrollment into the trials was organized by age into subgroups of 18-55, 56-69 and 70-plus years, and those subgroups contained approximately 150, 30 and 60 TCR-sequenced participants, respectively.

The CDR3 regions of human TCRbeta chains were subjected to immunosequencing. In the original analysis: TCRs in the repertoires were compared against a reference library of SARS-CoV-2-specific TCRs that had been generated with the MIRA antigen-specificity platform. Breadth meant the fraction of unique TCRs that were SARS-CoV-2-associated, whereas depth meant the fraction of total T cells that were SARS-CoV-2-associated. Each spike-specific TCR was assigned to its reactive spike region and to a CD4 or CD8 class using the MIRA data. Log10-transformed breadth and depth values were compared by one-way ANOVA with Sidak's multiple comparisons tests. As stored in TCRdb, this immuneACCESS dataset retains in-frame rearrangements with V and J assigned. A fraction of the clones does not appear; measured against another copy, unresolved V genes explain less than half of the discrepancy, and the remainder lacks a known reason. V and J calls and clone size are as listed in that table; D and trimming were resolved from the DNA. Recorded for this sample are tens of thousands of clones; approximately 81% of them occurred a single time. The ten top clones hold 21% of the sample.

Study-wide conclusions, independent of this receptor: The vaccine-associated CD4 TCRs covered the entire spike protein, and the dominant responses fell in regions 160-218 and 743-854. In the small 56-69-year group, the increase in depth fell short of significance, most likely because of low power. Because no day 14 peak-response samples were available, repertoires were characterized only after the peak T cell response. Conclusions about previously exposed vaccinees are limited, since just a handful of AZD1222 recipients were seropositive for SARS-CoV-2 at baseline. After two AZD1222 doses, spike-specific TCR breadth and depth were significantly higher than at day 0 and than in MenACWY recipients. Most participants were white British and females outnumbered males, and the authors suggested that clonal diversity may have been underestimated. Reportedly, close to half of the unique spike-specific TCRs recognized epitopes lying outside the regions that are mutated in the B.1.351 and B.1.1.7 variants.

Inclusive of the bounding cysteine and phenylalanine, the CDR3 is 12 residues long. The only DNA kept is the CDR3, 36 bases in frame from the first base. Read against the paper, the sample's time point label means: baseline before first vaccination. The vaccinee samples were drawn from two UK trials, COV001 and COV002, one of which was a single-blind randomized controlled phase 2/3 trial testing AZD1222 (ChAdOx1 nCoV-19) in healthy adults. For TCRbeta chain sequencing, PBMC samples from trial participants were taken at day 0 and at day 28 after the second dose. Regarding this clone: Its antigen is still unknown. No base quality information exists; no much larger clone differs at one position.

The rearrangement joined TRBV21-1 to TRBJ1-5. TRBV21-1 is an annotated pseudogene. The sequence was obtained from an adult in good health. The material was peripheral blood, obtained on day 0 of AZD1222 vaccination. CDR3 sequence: CASRGVYQPQHF. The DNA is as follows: TGTGCCAGCAGGGGGGTTTACCAGCCCCAGCATTTT.